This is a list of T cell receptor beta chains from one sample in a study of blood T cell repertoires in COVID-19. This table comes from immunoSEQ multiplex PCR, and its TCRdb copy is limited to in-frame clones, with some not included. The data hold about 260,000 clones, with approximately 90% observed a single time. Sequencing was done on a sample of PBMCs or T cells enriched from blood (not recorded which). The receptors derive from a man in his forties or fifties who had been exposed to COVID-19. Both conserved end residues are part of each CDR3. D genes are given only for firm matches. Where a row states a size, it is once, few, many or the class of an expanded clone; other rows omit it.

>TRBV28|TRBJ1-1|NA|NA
TGTGCCAGCAGTTTGGGGGCCACTGAAGCTTTCTTT
CASSLGATEAFF
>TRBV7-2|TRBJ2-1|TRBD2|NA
TGTGCCAGCAGCCCGACTAGCGGGACTTACAATGAGCAGTTCTTC
CASSPTSGTYNEQFF
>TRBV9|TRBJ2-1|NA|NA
TGTGCCAGCAGCGCGGAGGGGAAACATTTCAACAATGAGCAGTTCTTC
CASSAEGKHFNNEQFF
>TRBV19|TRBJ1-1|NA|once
TGTGCCTCAGAGGGCACTGAAGCTTTCTTT
CASEGTEAFF
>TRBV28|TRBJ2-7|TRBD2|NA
TGTGCCAGCCAACCCGGGACTAGTGTGGGCGAGCAGTACTTC
CASQPGTSVGEQYF
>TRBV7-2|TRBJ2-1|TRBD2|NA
TGTGCCAGCAGCTTGACTAGCGGCAAATACAATGAGCAGTTCTTC
CASSLTSGKYNEQFF
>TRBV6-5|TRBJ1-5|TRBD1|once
TGTGCCAGCAGTCCCGGGACAGTCTCTACAGCCCAGCATTTT
CASSPGTVSTAQHF
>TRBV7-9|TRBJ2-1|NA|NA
TGTGCCAGCAGCTTCCTCGTCGCGGGACTCAATGAGCAGTTCTTC
CASSFLVAGLNEQFF
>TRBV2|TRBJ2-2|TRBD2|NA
TGTGCCAGCAGTGAAGCTTGGGGACTAGCGGAGAACACCGGGGAGCTGTTTTTT
CASSEAWGLAENTGELFF
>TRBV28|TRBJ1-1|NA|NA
TGTGCCAGCAGTTTCGGGTATCGAAACACTGAAGCTTTCTTT
CASSFGYRNTEAFF
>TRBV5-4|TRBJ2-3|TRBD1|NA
TGTGCCAGCAGCCTACCGGGACAGGGGGGAGATACGCAGTATTTT
CASSLPGQGGDTQYF
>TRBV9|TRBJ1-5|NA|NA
TGTGCCAGCAGCGTAGGGTCAGGGGCTCAGCCCCAGCATTTT
CASSVGSGAQPQHF
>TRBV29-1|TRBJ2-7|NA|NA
TGCAGCGTTGCACAGGGCTACGAGCAGTACTTC
CSVAQGYEQYF
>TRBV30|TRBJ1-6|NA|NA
TGTGCCTGGAGTGTATTCACCGGCTCCTATAATTCACCCCTCCACTTT
CAWSVFTGSYNSPLHF
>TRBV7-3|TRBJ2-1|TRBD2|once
TGTGCCAGCAGCTTAAAGGCTAGCGGGACTACCTACAATGAGCAGTTCTTC
CASSLKASGTTYNEQFF
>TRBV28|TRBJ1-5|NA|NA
TGTGCCAGCACCCTCCCGGGTGGTTATCAGCCCCAGCATTTT
CASTLPGGYQPQHF
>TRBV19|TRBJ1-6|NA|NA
TGTGCAAGTAGTCGTGGGGGGGAGAGTTCACCCCTCCACTTT
CASSRGGESSPLHF
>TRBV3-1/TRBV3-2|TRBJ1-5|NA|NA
TGTGCCAGCAGCCAATATTTTTCTAGCAATCAGCCCCAGCATTTT
CASSQYFSSNQPQHF
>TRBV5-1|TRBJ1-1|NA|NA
TGCGCCAGCAGCCCCGTACAGGACACTGAAGCTTTCTTT
CASSPVQDTEAFF
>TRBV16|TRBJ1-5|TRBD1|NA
TGTGCCAGCAGCCCTACTAGGACAGGGCATCAGCCCCAGCATTTT
CASSPTRTGHQPQHF
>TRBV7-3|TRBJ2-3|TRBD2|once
TGTGCCAGCAGCGCCCGGACTAGCGGGTCCACAGATACGCAGTATTTT
CASSARTSGSTDTQYF
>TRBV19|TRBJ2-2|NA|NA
TGTGCCAGTACCCGGCGGGGGCACCCGAACACCGGGGAGCTGTTTTTT
CASTRRGHPNTGELFF
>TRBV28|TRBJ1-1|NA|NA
TGTGCCAGCAACAGTATCCTCAGGGCCCGAGATGAATCTTTCTTT
CASNSILRARDESFF
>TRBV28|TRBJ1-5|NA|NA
TGTGCCAGCAGTTTAAGGTTCGGGATAAATCAGCCCCAGCATTTT
CASSLRFGINQPQHF
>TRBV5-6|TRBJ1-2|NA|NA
TGTGCCAGCATCTTTGACGGAGGGGAAGGCTACACCTTC
CASIFDGGEGYTF
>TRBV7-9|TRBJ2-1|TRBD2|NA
TGTGCCAGCAGCTATCTTACTCCGGGACTAGCGGGAGGAGCTGAGTTCTTC
CASSYLTPGLAGGAEFF
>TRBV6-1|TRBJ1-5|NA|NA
TGTGCCAGCAGTGATCAGGGGTGGAATCAGCCCCAGCATTTT
CASSDQGWNQPQHF
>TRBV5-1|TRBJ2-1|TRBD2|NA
TGCGCCAGCAGCTCACGCCGCCAACTAGCGGGGGGGCCTTACAATGAGCAGTTCTTC
CASSSRRQLAGGPYNEQFF
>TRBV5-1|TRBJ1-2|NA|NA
TGCGCCAGCAGCTTCATGGGGCCTTCCGATGGCTACACCTTC
CASSFMGPSDGYTF
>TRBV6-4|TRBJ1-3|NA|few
TGTGCCAGCAGCCCGGCTCCAGGCCCGCCCATATATTTT
CASSPAPGPPIYF
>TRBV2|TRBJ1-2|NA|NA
TGTGCCAGCAGTGAAGTATCAGGGTTCGGTGGCTACACCTTC
CASSEVSGFGGYTF
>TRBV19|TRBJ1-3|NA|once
TGTGCCAGCAAACCTTACTGGGCGACGCGATCTCTCGAAAACACCATATATTTT
CASKPYWATRSLENTIYF
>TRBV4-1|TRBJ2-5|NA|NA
TGCGCCAGCAGCCACCCTACAACCGGGAGGACCCAGTACTTC
CASSHPTTGRTQYF
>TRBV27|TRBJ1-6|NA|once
TGTGCCAGCAGTCCCCAAGGAGGGCCGCGTTTTAATTCACCCCTCCACTTT
CASSPQGGPRFNSPLHF
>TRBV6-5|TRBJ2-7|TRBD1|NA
TGTGCCAGCAGCTCAGGGACAGGGGGTGCCTACGAGCAGTACTTC
CASSSGTGGAYEQYF
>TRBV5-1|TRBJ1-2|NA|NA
TGCGCCAGCAGCTTGGACGCGAGCTATGGCTACACCTTC
CASSLDASYGYTF
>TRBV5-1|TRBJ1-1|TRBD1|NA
TGCGCCAGCAGCTCCGGGACAGGGTTTGGGACTGAAGCTTTCTTT
CASSSGTGFGTEAFF
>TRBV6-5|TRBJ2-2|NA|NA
TGTGCCAGCAGGAAGATACAGGGTTCCACCGGGGAGCTGTTTTTT
CASRKIQGSTGELFF
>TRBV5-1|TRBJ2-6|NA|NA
TGCGCCAGCAGCTCGGGGACTGGGGCCAACGTCCTGACTTTC
CASSSGTGANVLTF
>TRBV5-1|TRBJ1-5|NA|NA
TGCGCCAGCAGCGCCGAACCGGACAGTTATCAGCCCCAGCATTTT
CASSAEPDSYQPQHF
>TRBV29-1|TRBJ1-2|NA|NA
TGCAGCCATGTGGAGAGTGGCTATGGCTACACCTTC
CSHVESGYGYTF
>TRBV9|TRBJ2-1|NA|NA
TGTGCCAGCAGCGCCCGGGGCCGGGGGTCCTACAATGAGCAGTTCTTC
CASSARGRGSYNEQFF
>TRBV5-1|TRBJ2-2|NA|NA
TGCGCCAGCAGCACAGGGAGGGGGACCGGGGAGCTGTTTTTT
CASSTGRGTGELFF
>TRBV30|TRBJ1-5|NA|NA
TGTGCCTGGAGTCTTGGGGGCGTGGGCAATCAGCCCCAGCATTTT
CAWSLGGVGNQPQHF
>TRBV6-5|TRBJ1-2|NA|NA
TGTGCCAGCAGCAGGGGAGACTATGGCTACACCTTC
CASSRGDYGYTF
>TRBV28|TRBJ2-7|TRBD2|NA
TGTGCCAGCAGGTCACCCGGGACTAGCGGGGGGAACAACGAGCAGTACTTC
CASRSPGTSGGNNEQYF
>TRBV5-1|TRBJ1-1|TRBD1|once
TGCGCCAGCAGCCTGACAGGGCCGGACACTGAAGCTTTCTTT
CASSLTGPDTEAFF
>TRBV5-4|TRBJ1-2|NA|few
TGTGCCAGCAGCTTAGGAGCGAACTATGGCTACACCTTC
CASSLGANYGYTF
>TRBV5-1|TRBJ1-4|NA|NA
TGCGCCAGCAGCTCGCGGGGAGGGGGTGAAAAACTGTTTTTT
CASSSRGGGEKLFF
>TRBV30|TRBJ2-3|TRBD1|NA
TGTGCCTGGAGTAGACAGGGCTCTCCCACAGATACGCAGTATTTT
CAWSRQGSPTDTQYF
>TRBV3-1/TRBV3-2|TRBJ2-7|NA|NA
TGTGCCAGCAGCAACCTCGGGAACTACGAGCAGTACTTC
CASSNLGNYEQYF
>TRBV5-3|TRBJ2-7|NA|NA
TGTGCCAGAAGCCCCACTTCCTACGAGCAGTACTTC
CARSPTSYEQYF
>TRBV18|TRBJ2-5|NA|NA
TGTGCCAGCTCACCATCCAGGGGCCAAGAGACCCAGTACTTC
CASSPSRGQETQYF